These 16 T cell receptor beta chains were sequenced from one sample in a study of T cell repertoires in cytomegalovirus infection. TCRdb recomputed calls from the reads with MiXCR, one row per CDR3 protein. The table records some 600,000 distinct CDR3 sequences, less than 25% of them present only once. Sequences were obtained from CD8+ T cells from PBMCs. These receptors were obtained from a human donor in good health (CMV status not recorded). Some clones in this sample may be carry-over from other donors' samples.

This clonotype was counted at least ten times. This chain joins TRBV6-5 and TRBJ2-1; the D gene is possibly TRBD1 (6 bases). The germline V gene has CDR1 MNHEY and CDR2 SVGAGI. V was shortened by 0 bases and J by 7 bases, with 10 bases between the two germline ends. The CDR3 has 14 residues. The chain's CDR3 is CASSYSTGVNEQFF. The CDR3 nucleotides read TGTGCCAGCAGTTACTCGACAGGCGTGAATGAGCAGTTCTTC.

This chain joins TRBV29-1 and TRBJ1-4, with a possible D match to TRBD1 (5 bases). This CDR3 region has 16 residues. Trimming took 3 bases from V and 2 from J, leaving 16 bases between them. Germline lookup yields CDR1 SQVTM and CDR2 ANQGSEA. In DNA, the CDR3 is TGCAGCGTTGATCAGGGAACTCCCGGGACTAATGAAAAACTGTTTTTT. It codes for CSVDQGTPGTNEKLFF. Full variable domain (outside the CDR3, taken from reference TRBV29-1 and TRBJ1-4): SAVISQKPSRDICQRGTSLTIQCQVDSQVTMMFWYRQQPGQSLTLIATANQGSEATYESGFVIDKFPISRPNLTFSTLTVSNMSPEDSSIYLCSVDQGTPGTNEKLFFGSGTQLSVL.

The genes are TRBV6-4 and TRBJ2-1; D remains ambiguous. The CDR3 contains 16 residues. CDR1 MRHNA and CDR2 SNTAGT come from the germline V gene. V was trimmed by 2 bases and J by 2 bases, leaving 13 bases between them. CDR3: CASSDRAEMPYNEQFF. DNA of the CDR3: TGTGCCAGCAGTGACAGGGCCGAAATGCCCTACAATGAGCAGTTCTTC.

There are a few counts of this clonotype. The CDR3 spells CSASQLAKSYEQYF. The CDR3 region has the DNA TGCAGTGCTAGCCAGCTAGCCAAATCCTACGAGCAGTACTTC. The rearrangement links TRBV20-1 to TRBJ2-7, with D possibly TRBD2 on 5 matching bases. Germline CDR1 reads DFQATT; CDR2 reads SNEGSKA (reference sequence). This CDR3 comprises 14 residues. The V end lost 3 bases, the J end lost 1 base, and 13 bases lay between the germline ends.

The rearrangement joins TRBV15 to TRBJ2-7; TRBD1 agrees at 7 bases. The V gene end was trimmed by 5 bases and the J gene end by 0 bases; junction bases not matched to a gene: 7. The CDR3 sequence is 15 residues long. The germline V gene has CDR1 LNHNV and CDR2 YYDKDF (reference sequence). The chain's CDR3 is CATSFEGGSSYEQYF. DNA of the CDR3: TGTGCCACCAGCTTCGAAGGGGGCAGCTCCTACGAGCAGTACTTC.

This CDR3 is CSANRQGAYEQYF. Written as DNA, the CDR3 is TGCAGTGCCAATCGACAGGGGGCGTACGAGCAGTACTTC. This chain connects TRBV20-1 to TRBJ2-7, with TRBD1 identical over 10 bases. The CDR3 spans 13 residues. CDR1 and CDR2 (germline): DFQATT, SNEGSKA (reference sequence). The ends lost 6 bases at V and 4 bases at J; junction bases unmatched: 6.

The rearrangement links TRBV11-2 to TRBJ2-2; D is possibly TRBD1 or TRBD2 (5 bases each). The CDR3 runs 19 residues. From germline, CDR1 is SGHAT and CDR2 FQNNGV. Trimming took off 0 bases at V and 6 bases at J, with 23 bases between the two ends. The CDR3 DNA follows: TGTGCCAGCAGCTTAGATATTTGGGGGAACAGCCCTTTTGCCGGGGAGCTGTTTTTT. Protein product: CASSLDIWGNSPFAGELFF.

Only a few counts were recorded for this clonotype. V usage is TRBV6-1 and J usage is TRBJ1-1; D is ambiguous. The germline V gene has CDR1 MNHNS and CDR2 SASEGT. The V gene lost 4 bases and the J gene lost 0 bases, with 9 bases spanning the gap. CDR3 length: 14 amino acids. Written as DNA, the CDR3 is TGTGCCAGCAGTGGAGGGAAGATGAACACTGAAGCTTTCTTT. It translates to CASSGGKMNTEAFF.

This clonotype has just a few counts. This chain joins TRBV7-6 and TRBJ2-3; D may be TRBD2 (5 bases). Germline V gene data show CDR1 as SGHVS and CDR2 as FNYEAQ. The CDR3 has 13 amino acids. The V end lost 5 bases, the J end lost 5 bases, and 11 bases lay between the germline ends. Written as DNA, the CDR3 is TGTGCCAGCAGCCCCGTCGGGAAAGATACGCAGTATTTT. Protein: CASSPVGKDTQYF. The variable domain in full, completed from reference TRBV7-6 and TRBJ2-3, reads GAGVSQSPRYKVTKRGQDVALRCDPISGHVSLYWYRQALGQGPEFLTYFNYEAQQDKSGLPNDRFSAERPEGSISTLTIQRTEQRDSAMYRCASSPVGKDTQYFGPGTRLTVL.

This clonotype was picked up many times. The chain joins TRBV7-2 to TRBJ1-2; a weak D match, TRBD1 (5 bases). CDR1 is SGHTA, CDR2 FQGNSA, per germline. V lost 7 bases and J lost 8, with 14 bases in between. CDR3 length equals 12 residues. Here the CDR3 DNA reads TGTGCCAGCATCTTGGGGGGGGACGGCTACACCTTC. Its protein product is CASILGGDGYTF.

This clonotype was seen a few times. The chain is built from TRBV5-1 and TRBJ2-1, with 7 bases that match TRBD1. Germline CDR1 reads SGHRS; CDR2 reads YFSETQ. After removal of 4 bases from V and 5 bases from J, the junction contained 0 bases not matched to a gene. The CDR3 is made up of 12 amino acids. The chain's CDR3 is CASSGQDNEQFF. DNA of the CDR3: TGCGCCAGCAGCGGACAGGACAATGAGCAGTTCTTC. The full variable domain, its missing parts supplied by reference TRBV5-1 and TRBJ2-1, is KAGVTQTPRYLIKTRGQQVTLSCSPISGHRSVSWYQQTPGQGLQFLFEYFSETQRNKGNFPGRFSGRQFSNSRSEMNVSTLELGDSALYLCASSGQDNEQFFGPGTRLTVL.

This clonotype was counted a few times. The CDR3 nucleotides read TGTGCCAGCAGCTACCCGGGACAGGGAGCCTACGAGCAGTACTTC. This translates into CASSYPGQGAYEQYF. The V gene is TRBV7-9, the J gene TRBJ2-7; 9 nucleotides align to TRBD1. The CDR3 sequence is 15 residues long. In germline, CDR1 is SEHNR, CDR2 FQNEAQ (reference sequence). With 4 bases clipped from V and 2 bases from J, the junction kept 6 bases outside the gene matches.

The table lists this clonotype with many counts. V and J are TRBV7-8 and TRBJ2-4; TRBD2 aligns across 8 bases. The CDR3 is made up of 13 amino acids. Germline CDR1 and CDR2: SGHVS and FQNEAQ. J lost 5 bases, V lost 8 bases, and 5 bases had no gene match. CDR3 in DNA: TGTGCCAGCGCTTACGGGGGGGAAAACATTCAGTACTTC. It is translated as CASAYGGENIQYF.

This clonotype occurred a few times. V usage is TRBV7-6 and J usage is TRBJ2-1; 16 bases agree with TRBD2. CDR3 length: 19 residues. Germline CDR1 is SGHVS and CDR2 is FNYEAQ. Trimming removed 3 bases from V and 4 bases from J; junction bases left unmatched: 9. The CDR3 protein is CASSFPGLAGGSDYNEQFF. The CDR3 region has the DNA TGTGCCAGCAGCTTCCCGGGACTAGCGGGGGGGTCCGATTACAATGAGCAGTTCTTC.

The chain couples TRBV29-1 to TRBJ1-2, with D maybe TRBD1 (5 bases). Trimming removed 6 bases from V and 3 bases from J, with 8 bases in between. The CDR3 has 11 amino acids. The germline CDR1 and CDR2 sequences are SQVTM and ANQGSEA. The CDR3 region has the DNA TGCAGCGTGCAGGGATACTATGGCTACACCTTC. It specifies CSVQGYYGYTF.

The chain combines TRBV10-3 with TRBJ2-5; weak D call: TRBD2 (6 bases). Germline V gene lookup returns CDR1 ENHRY and CDR2 SYGVKD. This CDR3 has 14 amino acids. Trimming took 1 base from V and 5 from J, leaving 11 bases between them. CDR3 amino acids: CAISEWGEEETQYF. CDR3 nucleotides: TGTGCCATCAGTGAGTGGGGGGAGGAGGAGACCCAGTACTTC.